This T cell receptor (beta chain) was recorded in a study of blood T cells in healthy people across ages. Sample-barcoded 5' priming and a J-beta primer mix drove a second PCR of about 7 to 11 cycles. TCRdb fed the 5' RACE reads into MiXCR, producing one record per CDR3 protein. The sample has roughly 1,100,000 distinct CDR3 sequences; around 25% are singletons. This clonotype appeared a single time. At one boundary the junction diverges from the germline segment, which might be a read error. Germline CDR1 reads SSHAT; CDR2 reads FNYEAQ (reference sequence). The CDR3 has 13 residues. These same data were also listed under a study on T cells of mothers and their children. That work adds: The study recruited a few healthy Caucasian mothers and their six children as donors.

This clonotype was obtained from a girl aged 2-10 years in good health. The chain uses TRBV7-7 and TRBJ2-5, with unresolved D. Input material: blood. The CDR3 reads CASSDGPKETQYF. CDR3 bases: TGTGCTAGCAGCGACGGGCCCAAAGAGACCCAGTACTTC.